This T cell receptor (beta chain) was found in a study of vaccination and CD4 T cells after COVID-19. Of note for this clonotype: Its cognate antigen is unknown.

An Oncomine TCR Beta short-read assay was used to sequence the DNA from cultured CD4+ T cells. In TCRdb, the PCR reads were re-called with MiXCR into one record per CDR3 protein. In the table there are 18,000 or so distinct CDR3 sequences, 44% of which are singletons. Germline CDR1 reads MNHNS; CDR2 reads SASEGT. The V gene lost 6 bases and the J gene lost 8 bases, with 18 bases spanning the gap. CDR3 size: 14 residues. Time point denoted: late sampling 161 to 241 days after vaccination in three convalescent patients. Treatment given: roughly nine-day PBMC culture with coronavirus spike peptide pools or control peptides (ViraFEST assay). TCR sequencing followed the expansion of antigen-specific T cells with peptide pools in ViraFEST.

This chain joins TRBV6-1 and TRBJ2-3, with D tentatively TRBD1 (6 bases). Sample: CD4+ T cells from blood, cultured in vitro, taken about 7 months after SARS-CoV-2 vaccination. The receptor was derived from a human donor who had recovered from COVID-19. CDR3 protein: CASRTLQGSGTQYF. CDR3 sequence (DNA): TGTGCCAGCAGAACCCTACAGGGTAGTGGTACGCAGTATTTT.